The 11 T cell receptor beta chains in this list originate from one sample, sequenced in a study of Ad26.COV2.S vaccination and SARS-CoV-2 variants. The treatment was: over 15 received Ad26.COV2.S at low or high dose, single or two shots; about 5 received placebo; per-sample allocation not given. Sampling took place 63 days after the first vaccine or placebo injection. Measured with immunoSEQ multiplex PCR; TCRdb has only the in-frame clones, and not every one. In the table there are 300,000 to 350,000 clones, about 90% of which are singletons. The material was peripheral blood, obtained in a trial of Ad26.COV2.S vaccine versus placebo. The receptors come from a person between 18 and 59 years old who received the Ad26.COV2.S COVID-19 vaccine or a placebo.

V is TRBV6-5 and J is TRBJ2-2; 9 bases line up with TRBD1. The CDR3 contains 15 residues. Trimming took 2 bases from V and 7 from J; bases not matched to a gene: 5. Germline V gene data show CDR1 as MNHEY and CDR2 as SVGAGI. CDR3 coding DNA: TGTGCCAGCAGTTACGACAGGGGGGTTTTCGGGGAGCTGTTTTTT. Its protein product is CASSYDRGVFGELFF.

The chain recombines TRBV6-5 with TRBJ2-4; D remains ambiguous. This CDR3 comprises 11 residues. The ends were cut back, 4 bases at V and 7 bases at J, with 5 bases in the middle. The V gene's germline CDR1 is MNHEY and CDR2 SVGAGI. This CDR3 is CASSSLNIQYF. CDR3 coding DNA: TGTGCCAGCAGTTCCCTCAACATTCAGTACTTC.

The chain links TRBV7-7 to TRBJ2-3; TRBD2 matches 10 bases. The junction had 6 bases not matched to a gene; V was cut back by 5 bases and J by 4 bases. The CDR3 contains 15 residues. CDR1 and CDR2 (germline): SSHAT, FNYEAQ (reference sequence). As DNA, the CDR3 is TGTGCCAGCAGCACAGGCGGGACTAGCGCAGATACGCAGTATTTT. This encodes CASSTGGTSADTQYF.

The V and J genes are TRBV7-2 and TRBJ2-3; 11 positions match TRBD2. The CDR3 runs to 16 residues. V dropped 5 bases and J dropped 4; count of bases not matched to a gene: 8. Per germline, CDR1 SGHTA and CDR2 FQGNSA. The CDR3 DNA reads as TGTGCCAGCAGCATAAGACTAGCGGGGACCTCAGATACGCAGTATTTT. This encodes CASSIRLAGTSDTQYF. The variable domain in full, with the rest retrieved from reference TRBV7-2 and TRBJ2-3, is GAGVSQSPSNKVTEKGKDVELRCDPISGHTALYWYRQSLGQGLEFLIYFQGNSAPDKSGLPSDRFSAERTGGSVSTLTIQRTQQEDSAVYLCASSIRLAGTSDTQYFGPGTRLTVL.

The V call is TRBV7-2, the J call TRBJ1-1; D is unresolved. Germline V gives CDR1 SGHTA, CDR2 FQGNSA. The CDR3 has 13 amino acids. V lost 5 bases, J lost 3 bases, and 10 bases lay in between. The CDR3 DNA follows: TGTGCCAGCAGCCCCGCCGTCTACACTGAAGCTTTCTTT. This translates into CASSPAVYTEAFF.

The chain carries TRBV4-3 and TRBJ1-3; D ambiguous. Trimming took off 0 bases at V and 0 bases at J, with 9 bases between the two ends. The CDR3 totals 16 residues. From germline, CDR1 is LGHNA and CDR2 YSLEER. The CDR3 loop is CASSQDRPASGNTIYF. The CDR3 coding sequence is TGCGCCAGCAGCCAAGATCGTCCGGCCTCTGGAAACACCATATATTTT.

CDR3 region: CASRAGDRGERIGETQYF. In DNA, the CDR3 is TGTGCCAGCAGGGCCGGGGACAGGGGGGAACGGATAGGGGAGACCCAGTACTTC. The J gene is TRBJ2-5, the V gene TRBV2; 11 bases align to TRBD1. The CDR3 has 18 amino acids. Per the germline V gene, CDR1 is SNHLY and CDR2 is FYNNEI. Unmatched junction bases numbered 17, after V lost 6 bases and J lost 5 bases.

The chain uses TRBV6-5 and TRBJ1-1, with TRBD1 matching over 8 bases. Trimming took 6 bases from V and 7 from J; bases not matched to a gene: 7. There are 13 residues in the CDR3. The germline gives CDR1 MNHEY, CDR2 SVGAGI. The CDR3 nucleotides read TGTGCCAGCAGGATGACAGGGGACGTTGAAGCTTTCTTT. Translated: CASRMTGDVEAFF.

The genes are TRBV9 and TRBJ2-3, with D unclear. Germline CDR1 SGDLS, CDR2 YYNGEE. The CDR3 runs to 15 residues. Trimming cost V 0 bases and J 3 bases, with 11 bases left between them. Here the CDR3 DNA reads TGTGCCAGCAGCGTAGTGGGTATCGGGACAGATACGCAGTATTTT. Translating gives CASSVVGIGTDTQYF.

This chain uses TRBV7-2 with TRBJ2-1; TRBD2 aligns across 7 bases. The V gene end was trimmed by 0 bases and the J gene end by 6 bases; junction bases not matched to a gene: 8. Germline V gene data show CDR1 as SGHTA and CDR2 as FQGNSA. The CDR3 covers 16 residues. The CDR3 sequence: CASSLAGGPYSNEQFF. CDR3 DNA: TGTGCCAGCAGCTTAGCGGGAGGGCCCTATTCCAATGAGCAGTTCTTC.

The sample holds one count of this clone. The chain joins TRBV9 to TRBJ2-3; D is perhaps TRBD2 (5 bases). The V gene lost 4 bases and the J gene lost 2 bases, with 11 bases spanning the gap. The CDR3 runs 14 residues. Germline V gene data show CDR1 as SGDLS and CDR2 as YYNGEE. CDR3 in amino acids: CASSLLDFTDTQYF. The DNA of the CDR3 is TGTGCCAGCAGCCTCTTGGACTTCACAGATACGCAGTATTTT.